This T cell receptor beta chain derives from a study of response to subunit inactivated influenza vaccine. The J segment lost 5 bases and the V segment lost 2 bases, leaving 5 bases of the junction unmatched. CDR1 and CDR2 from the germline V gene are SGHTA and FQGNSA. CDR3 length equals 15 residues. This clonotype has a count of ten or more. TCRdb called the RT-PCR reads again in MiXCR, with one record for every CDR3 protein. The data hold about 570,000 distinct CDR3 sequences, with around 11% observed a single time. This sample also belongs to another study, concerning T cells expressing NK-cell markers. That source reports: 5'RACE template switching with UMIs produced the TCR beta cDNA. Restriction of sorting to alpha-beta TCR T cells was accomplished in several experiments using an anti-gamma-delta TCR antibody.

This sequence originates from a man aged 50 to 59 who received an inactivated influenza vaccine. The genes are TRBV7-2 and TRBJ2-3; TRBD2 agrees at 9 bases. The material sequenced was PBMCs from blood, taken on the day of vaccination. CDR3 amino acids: CASSLFALAGDTQYF. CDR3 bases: TGTGCCAGCAGCTTATTTGCACTAGCGGGAGATACGCAGTATTTT. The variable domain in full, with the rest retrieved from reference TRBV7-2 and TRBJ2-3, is GAGVSQSPSNKVTEKGKDVELRCDPISGHTALYWYRQSLGQGLEFLIYFQGNSAPDKSGLPSDRFSAERTGGSVSTLTIQRTQQEDSAVYLCASSLFALAGDTQYFGPGTRLTVL.